This entry lists 22 T cell receptor beta chains sequenced from one sample in a study of blood T cell repertoires in COVID-19. The assay was immunoSEQ multiplex PCR, and TCRdb's table has in-frame clones only and misses some. This table has 150,000 to 200,000 clones, less than 85% appearing once. Sequencing used peripheral blood. The origin of the receptors is a woman aged 55-69 years with COVID-19, enrolled during active disease.

This sequence joins TRBV5-5 and TRBJ1-2; no clear D gene. Trimming took off 4 bases at V and 4 bases at J, with 17 bases between the two ends. CDR1 SGHKS and CDR2 YYEKEE come from the germline V gene (reference sequence). The CDR3 is 15 amino acids. DNA for the CDR3: TGTGCCAGCAGCCTAGCGATAGACGCAATCTATGGCTACACCTTC. Protein product: CASSLAIDAIYGYTF.

This clone turned up a few times. The chain uses TRBV28 and TRBJ1-2; 7 nucleotides line up with TRBD1. Germline V lookup: CDR1 MDHEN, CDR2 SYDVKM. The CDR3 is 14 amino acids. V gave up 5 bases and J gave up 2 bases; unmatched junction bases: 5. As DNA, the CDR3 is TGTGCCAGCAGTCCGAGGGACAGAAACTATGGCTACACCTTC. It is translated as CASSPRDRNYGYTF.

The rearrangement uses TRBV19 and TRBJ2-7; TRBD1 aligns across 8 bases. Per the germline V gene, CDR1 is LNHDA and CDR2 is SQIVND (reference sequence). This CDR3 is built from 12 residues. J was trimmed by 6 bases and V by 10 bases; bases with no gene match: 8. CDR3 DNA sequence: TGTGCCACCGGGACAGGTCTCGGCGAGCAGTACTTC. Amino acids: CATGTGLGEQYF.

This chain joins TRBV28 and TRBJ2-1; 10 nucleotides line up with TRBD2. From germline, CDR1 is MDHEN and CDR2 SYDVKM. V lost 4 bases to trimming and J lost 5 bases; unmatched junction nucleotides: 5. The CDR3 contains 15 residues. In DNA form, the CDR3 reads TGTGCCAGCAGTTCAAGACTAGCGGGTCACAATGAGCAGTTCTTC. Amino acids: CASSSRLAGHNEQFF.

This chain connects TRBV9 to TRBJ2-1, with D perhaps TRBD2 (7 bases). Germline-derived CDR1 and CDR2 are SGDLS and YYNGEE. CDR3 length: 16 residues. With 3 bases removed from V and 7 bases from J, the gap between germline ends came to 20 bases. As DNA, the CDR3 is TGTGCCAGCAGCGAGGGACCTGGGGGGGCCGTGAATGAGCAGTTCTTC. It codes for CASSEGPGGAVNEQFF.

The chain uses TRBV11-3 and TRBJ1-4, with D possibly being TRBD1 (5 bases). CDR1 is SGHNT, CDR2 YENEEA, per germline. V gave up 5 bases and J gave up 7 bases, with 11 bases separating them. This CDR3 region has 13 residues. The CDR3 DNA sequence: TGTGCCAGCAGCAAAACGGGGGGTGAAAAACTGTTTTTT. Encoded protein: CASSKTGGEKLFF.

The V and J genes are TRBV28 and TRBJ2-1, with 9 bases identical to TRBD2. Losses at the gene ends were 2 bases for V and 7 bases for J; bases not matched to a gene: 3. CDR1 MDHEN and CDR2 SYDVKM come from the germline V gene. The CDR3 extends over 14 amino acids. CDR3 protein: CASSLSLAGNEQFF. The CDR3 DNA reads TGTGCCAGCAGTTTAAGTCTAGCGGGAAATGAGCAGTTCTTC.

The chain couples TRBV9 to TRBJ2-2, with D possibly TRBD1 on 6 matching bases. Germline V gives CDR1 SGDLS, CDR2 YYNGEE. The V and J ends lost 0 bases and 5 bases respectively, with 11 bases between them. CDR3 size: 15 residues. The CDR3 region is CASSVDPGATGELFF. The CDR3 DNA sequence: TGTGCCAGCAGCGTAGATCCAGGGGCAACCGGGGAGCTGTTTTTT.

The chain has TRBV6-6 and TRBJ2-7, with a tentative D call TRBD1 (5 bases). CDR1 is MNHNY and CDR2 is SVGAGI in the germline V gene (reference sequence). The CDR3 extends over 13 amino acids. The ends were cut back, 4 bases at V and 1 base at J, with 8 bases in the middle. Written as DNA, the CDR3 is TGTGCCAGCAGTTTGGACACTTCCTACGAGCAGTACGTC. This sequence encodes CASSLDTSYEQYV.

Written as DNA, the CDR3 is TGTGCCAGCAGCTGGGGGCCCCGCACTGGAAACACCATATATTTT. It yields the protein CASSWGPRTGNTIYF. The gene calls are TRBV2 and TRBJ1-3, with D tentatively TRBD1 (6 bases). CDR3 length: 15 amino acids. The germline V and J ends were trimmed by 6 bases and 2 bases, with 14 bases remaining between them. CDR1 and CDR2 from the germline V gene are SNHLY and FYNNEI.

The V and J genes are TRBV2 and TRBJ1-2, with 7 nucleotides matching TRBD1. This CDR3 spans 14 amino acids. CDR1 and CDR2 from the germline V gene are SNHLY and FYNNEI. Germline trimming cut 6 bases from V and 8 bases from J; bases unmatched to any gene: 12. The chain's CDR3 is CASSRSGQVEGYTF. The CDR3 DNA sequence: TGTGCCAGCAGCCGAAGCGGACAGGTTGAAGGCTACACCTTC.

The chain joins TRBV3-1 (or the pseudogene TRBV3-2) to TRBJ1-5; D uncertain. Germline assignment: CDR1 LGHDT and CDR2 YNNKEL (reference sequence). Trimming removed 2 bases from V and 0 bases from J, with 5 bases in between. CDR3 length: 14 amino acids. The CDR3 region is CASSQTYSNQPQHF. CDR3 DNA sequence: TGTGCCAGCAGCCAAACCTATAGCAATCAGCCCCAGCATTTT.

This rearrangement joins TRBV4-1 to TRBJ1-2; no firm D call. The CDR3 contains 13 residues. The germline gives CDR1 MGHRA, CDR2 YSYEKL. V gave up 1 base and J gave up 8 bases, with 11 bases separating them. DNA for the CDR3: TGCGCCAGCAGCCAAGTATGGTCTGGCGGCTACACCTTC. Translation: CASSQVWSGGYTF.

The chain uses TRBV5-8 and TRBJ2-7; 7 bases align to TRBD1. V lost 0 bases to trimming and J lost 4 bases; unmatched junction nucleotides: 4. Germline CDR1 is SGHTS and CDR2 is YDEGEE. The CDR3 contains 14 residues. The CDR3 protein is CASSLGGTEYEQYV. Here the CDR3 DNA reads TGTGCCAGCAGCTTGGGAGGGACAGAGTACGAGCAGTACGTC.

This clone showed up just once. The gene calls are TRBV14 and TRBJ1-2, with D possibly TRBD1 on 6 matching bases. Germline V gene sequence: CDR1 SGHDN, CDR2 FVKESK. This CDR3 comprises 13 residues. Trimming left V 4 bases short and J 3 bases short, with 9 bases between. The CDR3 protein is CASSRDTDYGYTF. The CDR3 DNA reads TGTGCCAGCAGCCGGGACACCGACTATGGCTACACCTTC.

This rearrangement joins TRBV5-5 to TRBJ2-1; D is perhaps TRBD2 (5 bases). Germline V gene lookup returns CDR1 SGHKS and CDR2 YYEKEE (reference sequence). CDR3 length: 13 amino acids. Trimming pared 5 bases from V and 6 bases from J, leaving 12 bases between. CDR3 protein: CASRVRDSNEQFF. CDR3 nucleotides: TGTGCCAGCAGGGTGAGGGATAGCAATGAGCAGTTCTTC.

V usage is TRBV9 and J usage is TRBJ1-2; 9 bases fit TRBD1. Per the germline V gene, CDR1 is SGDLS and CDR2 is YYNGEE. With 3 bases clipped from V and 5 bases from J, the junction kept 8 bases outside the gene matches. The CDR3 sequence is 15 residues long. As DNA, the CDR3 is TGTGCCAGCAGCGCCGGACAGGGGTCGCAGTATGGCTACACCTTC. Translated, it gives CASSAGQGSQYGYTF.

This clone appeared once. The chain employs TRBV10-1 and TRBJ2-2, with D unclear. The germline V gene encodes CDR1 WNHNN and CDR2 SYGVQD (reference sequence). The CDR3 loop spans 13 amino acids. Trimming left V 3 bases short and J 1 base short, with 3 bases between. The CDR3 protein is CASSDGNTGELFF. CDR3 DNA: TGCGCCAGCAGTGACGGGAACACCGGGGAGCTGTTTTTT.

The J gene is TRBJ2-7, the V gene TRBV15; 9 bases agree with TRBD1. The CDR3 loop spans 15 amino acids. Germline V gene data show CDR1 as LNHNV and CDR2 as YYDKDF (reference sequence). V was clipped by 1 base and J by 0 bases; unmatched bases: 1. In DNA, the CDR3 is TGTGCCACCAGCAGAGGGACAGGGGTCTCCTACGAGCAGTACGTC. The encoded protein is CATSRGTGVSYEQYV.

The table lists this clone with a few counts. This sequence joins TRBV6-5 and TRBJ2-3; 8 bases are shared with TRBD2. This CDR3 has 16 residues. Trimming removed 4 bases from V and 1 base from J; junction bases left unmatched: 7. Per the germline V gene, CDR1 is MNHEY and CDR2 is SVGAGI. CDR3 protein: CASSSIGGVGTDTQYF. CDR3 bases: TGTGCCAGCAGTTCGATCGGGGGGGTGGGCACAGATACGCAGTATTTT.

The V and J genes are TRBV14 and TRBJ2-1, with TRBD1 as a possible D gene (7 bases). Between the trimmed V and J ends, which lost 2 bases and 1 base, there was a span of 12 bases. The germline gives CDR1 SGHDN, CDR2 FVKESK. CDR3 size: 16 residues. The CDR3 here is CASSQRGRGSYNEQFF. The CDR3 nucleotides read TGTGCCAGCAGCCAAAGGGGGCGGGGTTCCTACAATGAGCAGTTCTTC.

As to this clone: Additional DNA sequences in this sample encode the identical CDR3. This chain links TRBV5-1 with TRBJ1-6; no definite D call. The CDR3 is made up of 13 amino acids. CDR1 and CDR2 from the germline V gene are SGHRS and YFSETQ. The germline V and J ends were trimmed by 0 bases and 6 bases, with 4 bases remaining between them. The CDR3 reads CASSLGGNSPLHF. As DNA, the CDR3 is TGCGCCAGCAGCTTGGGAGGTAATTCACCCCTCCACTTT.